These 27 T cell receptor beta chains came from one sample sequenced in a study of CD8+ T cells in alopecia areata. Treatment of the sample: oral pan-JAK inhibitor, 5-10 mg twice daily. Investigators isolated RNA and reverse transcribed it into cDNA to act as the sequencing template. Generated by immunoSEQ multiplex PCR, the TCRdb table keeps only in-frame clones and is missing some. The profile covers 150,000 to 250,000 clones, with nearly 60% appearing a single time and about 5.5% taken by the ten largest. This sample comprised CD4+ T cells sorted from blood, obtained at week 24, from a patient treated with tofacitinib. The receptors stem from a human donor with alopecia areata.

This clone has only a few counts. The chain uses TRBV6-6 and TRBJ2-7; D tentatively reads TRBD1 or TRBD2 (5 bases each). V was trimmed by 6 bases and J by 3 bases, leaving 21 bases between them. Germline V gene sequence: CDR1 MNHNY, CDR2 SVGAGI (reference sequence). The CDR3 length is 16 residues. CDR3 in DNA: TGTGCCAGCAGGGGGGTGGTCGGAAGTCAGGACTACGAGCAGTACTTC. Protein product: CASRGVVGSQDYEQYF.

This clone was picked up a small number of times. This chain joins TRBV5-1 and TRBJ2-7, with a possible D match to TRBD2 (7 bases). This CDR3 comprises 16 residues. Deletions cut 3 bases from V and 7 bases from J, with 23 bases between. CDR1 is SGHRS and CDR2 is YFSETQ in the germline V gene. This CDR3 reads CASSSDLLGGGGEQYF. The CDR3 DNA reads TGCGCCAGCAGCTCGGACCTTTTGGGCGGGGGCGGAGAGCAGTACTTC.

The chain uses TRBV30 and TRBJ1-4, with 9 bases that match TRBD1. CDR3 length: 15 amino acids. V lost 4 bases and J lost 6; bases outside the gene matches: 9. The V gene's germline CDR1 is GTSNPN and CDR2 SVGIG (reference sequence). In nucleotides, the CDR3 is TGTGCCTGGAACTTACCGGGACAGGGAGATGAAAAACTGTTTTTT. Encoded protein: CAWNLPGQGDEKLFF.

The CDR3 DNA follows: TGTGCCAGCAGTTACGGGCGGGGTCGAGAGACCCAGTACTTC. It encodes CASSYGRGRETQYF. This chain links TRBV6-5 with TRBJ2-5, with D possibly TRBD2 on 6 matching bases. Germline V CDR1 and CDR2: MNHEY, SVGAGI. This CDR3 comprises 14 residues. V was pared by 2 bases and J by 4 bases, with 11 bases between.

The chain carries TRBV29-1 and TRBJ2-7; D possibly uses TRBD1 or TRBD2 (6 bases each). The V gene's germline CDR1 is SQVTM and CDR2 ANQGSEA. This CDR3 comprises 14 residues. Trimming stripped 4 bases from V and 1 base from J, with 14 bases between. As DNA, the CDR3 is TGCAGCGTTGGGGACATGGGGAGGTCCTACGAGCAGTACTTC. Translating it yields CSVGDMGRSYEQYF.

The sample holds a few counts of this clone. This sequence joins TRBV18 and TRBJ2-3, with D perhaps being TRBD1 or TRBD2 (5 bases each). This CDR3 has 15 residues. CDR1 and CDR2 from the germline V gene are KGHSH and LQKENI. Trimming took off 3 bases at V and 6 bases at J, with 16 bases between the two ends. The CDR3 reads CASSPEGPWADTQYF. The CDR3 DNA reads TGTGCCAGCTCACCCGAGGGGCCATGGGCGGATACGCAGTATTTT.

The V gene is TRBV30, the J gene TRBJ1-5, with 8 nucleotides matching TRBD1. Trimming cost V 1 base and J 7 bases; bases outside gene matches: 3. CDR3 length equals 13 residues. Germline values: CDR1 GTSNPN, CDR2 SVGIG (reference sequence). The CDR3 reads CAWSETGAQPQHF. DNA of the CDR3: TGTGCCTGGAGTGAGACAGGGGCCCAGCCCCAGCATTTT.

The chain is built from TRBV7-9 and TRBJ2-1, with D unresolved. Germline CDR1 reads SEHNR; CDR2 reads FQNEAQ (reference sequence). This CDR3 comprises 15 residues. V was clipped by 1 base and J by 5 bases, with 12 bases between them. CDR3 loop: CASSLGIGGNNEQFF. CDR3 coding DNA: TGTGCCAGCAGCTTAGGAATTGGCGGCAACAATGAGCAGTTCTTC.

This chain connects TRBV27 to TRBJ1-2, with TRBD1 matching 9 bases. V lost 5 bases to trimming and J lost 4 bases; unmatched junction nucleotides: 2. CDR3 length: 13 residues. The germline gives CDR1 MNHEY, CDR2 SMNVEV (reference sequence). CDR3 in amino acids: CASSDRGFYGYTF. The DNA of the CDR3 is TGTGCCAGCAGTGACAGGGGGTTCTATGGCTACACCTTC.

V is TRBV29-1 and J is TRBJ2-3; D assignment may be TRBD1 or TRBD2 (5 bases each). The length of the CDR3 is 15 residues. Trimming took 4 bases from V and 3 from J, leaving 17 bases between them. Per germline, CDR1 SQVTM and CDR2 ANQGSEA. The CDR3 spells CSVVRDLSPTDTQYF. The CDR3 DNA reads as TGCAGCGTTGTCCGGGACCTAAGCCCGACAGATACGCAGTATTTT.

This clone has just one count. The J gene is TRBJ1-2, the V gene TRBV7-2; D is perhaps TRBD1 (5 bases). The CDR3 is 13 amino acids. V lost 7 bases, J lost 7 bases, and 16 bases lay in between. Germline-derived CDR1 and CDR2 are SGHTA and FQGNSA. The CDR3 nucleotides are TGTGCCAGCACTTCGGCGCCCGGGGGTGGCTACACCTTC. It yields the protein CASTSAPGGGYTF.

The chain couples TRBV2 to TRBJ2-5; 7 bases agree with TRBD1. J gave up 1 base and V 5 bases, and 4 bases lay outside the gene matches. The CDR3 consists of 14 residues. Germline V CDR1 and CDR2: SNHLY, FYNNEI. The CDR3 DNA reads TGTGCCAGCAGTACAGGGGCGCTCCAAGAGACCCAGTACTTC. It encodes CASSTGALQETQYF. Based on the CDR3 plus reference TRBV2 and TRBJ2-5, the full variable domain is EPEVTQTPSHQVTQMGQEVILRCVPISNHLYFYWYRQILGQKVEFLVSFYNNEISEKSEIFDDQFSVERPDGSNFTLKIRSTKLEDSAMYFCASSTGALQETQYFGPGTRLLVL.

The chain recombines TRBV2 with TRBJ1-5, with D possibly TRBD1 on 6 matching bases. The CDR3 runs 14 residues. V lost 4 bases, J lost 4 bases, and 11 bases lay in between. CDR1 is SNHLY and CDR2 is FYNNEI in the germline V gene. DNA of the CDR3: TGTGCCAGCAGTGTAAGGGGGGGAAATCAGCCCCAGCATTTT. Translated, it gives CASSVRGGNQPQHF.

The rearrangement joins TRBV5-4 to TRBJ2-7, with a weak D call TRBD1 (6 bases). Germline-derived CDR1 and CDR2 are SGHNT and YYREEE (reference sequence). The CDR3 runs 14 residues. Trimming shortened V by 1 base and J by 5 bases, and 13 bases separated the two germline ends. CDR3 sequence reads: CASSLLGQRHEQYF. In DNA, the CDR3 is TGTGCCAGCAGCTTGCTCGGACAGCGGCACGAGCAGTACTTC.

This clone showed up just a few times. The chain has TRBV6-5 and TRBJ2-7, with D perhaps matching TRBD1 (6 bases). Trimming removed 0 bases at V and 3 bases at J, with 15 bases between. This CDR3 is built from 16 residues. CDR1 MNHEY and CDR2 SVGAGI come from the germline V gene. CDR3 amino acids: CASSYSGVGGVYEQYF. The CDR3 nucleotides read TGTGCCAGCAGTTACTCCGGGGTAGGGGGAGTCTACGAGCAGTACTTC.

As for this clone: Other nucleotide sequences in the sample specify the same CDR3. CDR3 loop: CASSDRTATDTQYF. For the CDR3, the DNA is TGTGCCAGCAGTGACAGGACCGCGACAGATACGCAGTATTTT. The V gene is TRBV2, the J gene TRBJ2-3; D gene uncertain. The germline CDR1 and CDR2 sequences are SNHLY and FYNNEI. V was shortened by 3 bases and J by 3 bases, with 10 bases between the two germline ends. There are 14 residues in the CDR3.

The rearrangement joins TRBV30 to TRBJ2-1; D is unclear. Trimming took 3 bases from V and 2 from J, leaving 17 bases between them. This CDR3 has 16 amino acids. Germline V lookup: CDR1 GTSNPN, CDR2 SVGIG (reference sequence). The CDR3 coding sequence is TGTGCCTGGAGCCCGTCGTCCCGCGGCCCCTACAATGAGCAGTTCTTC. Encoded protein: CAWSPSSRGPYNEQFF.

Remarks on this clone: One end of the junction is discordant with germline, which a read error may explain. The chain links TRBV30 to TRBJ1-2; no clear D gene. The V gene's germline CDR1 is GTSNPN and CDR2 SVGIG (reference sequence). This CDR3 contains 11 residues. The DNA of the CDR3 is TGTGCCTGGAGTGTACGGCAGCATGAGTGGTTC. The encoded protein is CAWSVRQHEWF.

The chain's CDR3 is CASSLQGAEYEQYF. The CDR3 DNA sequence: TGTGCCAGCAGCTTGCAGGGGGCGGAGTACGAGCAGTACTTC. The chain employs TRBV7-2 and TRBJ2-7, with 8 bases that match TRBD1. Germline V gives CDR1 SGHTA, CDR2 FQGNSA. The CDR3 covers 14 residues. V lost 3 bases and J lost 4; bases outside the gene matches: 5.

The chain employs TRBV29-1 and TRBJ1-4; D not resolved. The CDR3 runs 13 residues. V was trimmed by 5 bases and J by 3 bases, leaving 10 bases between them. Germline CDR1 is SQVTM and CDR2 is ANQGSEA. CDR3 amino acids: CSVSYRANEKLFF. In DNA, the CDR3 is TGCAGCGTTTCCTACAGAGCTAATGAAAAACTGTTTTTT.

This clone showed up just once. J is TRBJ2-5 and V is TRBV28; D remains ambiguous. This CDR3 region has 14 residues. The V gene lost 1 base and the J gene lost 1 base, with 7 bases spanning the gap. CDR1 and CDR2 (germline): MDHEN, SYDVKM. The CDR3 bases are TGTGCCAGCAGTTTATTTTCTCTCCAAGAGACCCAGTACTTC. Encoded protein: CASSLFSLQETQYF.

Regarding this clone: Other DNA sequences in this specimen translate into the identical CDR3. The V gene is TRBV4-1, the J gene TRBJ2-4; 11 nucleotides agree with TRBD2. After removal of 4 bases from V and 0 bases from J, the junction contained 2 bases not matched to a gene. The CDR3 covers 16 residues. The V gene's germline CDR1 is MGHRA and CDR2 YSYEKL. The CDR3 is CASSPGLAVAKNIQYF. As DNA, the CDR3 is TGCGCCAGCAGCCCGGGACTAGCGGTAGCCAAAAACATTCAGTACTTC.

The chain joins TRBV5-1 to TRBJ2-5; possibly TRBD1 for D (6 bases). Germline values: CDR1 SGHRS, CDR2 YFSETQ. V was cut by 2 bases and J by 0 bases, with 8 bases left in between. The length of the CDR3 is 14 residues. The CDR3 spells CASSFAGDQETQYF. The CDR3, as DNA: TGCGCCAGCAGCTTTGCAGGGGACCAAGAGACCCAGTACTTC.

This chain uses TRBV7-3 with TRBJ2-1, with a possible D match to TRBD2 (5 bases). Germline CDR1 reads SGHTA; CDR2 reads FQGTGA. This CDR3 spans 16 amino acids. Trimming took 5 bases from V and 0 from J, leaving 14 bases between them. The CDR3 loop is CASSLEDLSSYNEQFF. Written as DNA, the CDR3 is TGTGCCAGCAGCCTGGAGGACTTGAGCTCCTACAATGAGCAGTTCTTC.

The V and J genes are TRBV7-9 and TRBJ2-3; 9 bases map to TRBD2. With V trimmed by 8 bases and J by 0 bases, 6 bases remained unmatched. Germline V gene data show CDR1 as SEHNR and CDR2 as FQNEAQ (reference sequence). CDR3 length: 15 residues. The CDR3 here is CASVPSGASTDTQYF. Here the CDR3 DNA reads TGTGCCAGCGTCCCTAGCGGGGCGAGCACAGATACGCAGTATTTT.

This clone was picked up a small number of times. CDR3 residues: CASSEDNSGNTIYF. The CDR3 region has the DNA TGTGCCAGCAGCGAGGACAACTCTGGAAACACCATATATTTT. J is TRBJ1-3 and V is TRBV7-9, with a possible D match to TRBD1 (5 bases). Germline loops: CDR1 SEHNR, CDR2 FQNEAQ (reference sequence). Trimming left V 5 bases short and J 0 bases short, with 8 bases between. The CDR3 covers 14 residues. The full variable domain, rest sourced from reference TRBV7-9 and TRBJ1-3, is DTGVSQNPRHKITKRGQNVTFRCDPISEHNRLYWYRQTLGQGPEFLTYFQNEAQLEKSRLLSDRFSAERPKGSFSTLEIQRTEQGDSAMYLCASSEDNSGNTIYFGEGSWLTVV.

V and J are TRBV5-1 and TRBJ2-1; 11 positions match TRBD2. Germline values: CDR1 SGHRS, CDR2 YFSETQ. This CDR3 is 14 amino acids long. V dropped 2 bases and J dropped 8; count of bases not matched to a gene: 3. The CDR3 loop reads CASSFSGGVDEQFF. The CDR3, as DNA: TGCGCCAGCAGCTTTAGCGGGGGGGTCGATGAGCAGTTCTTC.